Sequencing of this TCR beta chain was carried out in a study of T-cell memory formation after mild COVID-19. General observations from the study: The CD4+ clones that contracted clustered mainly within CM and EM, and the CD8+ clones concentrated in EMRA.

Each CDR3 protein gets one entry after TCRdb re-called the 5' RACE reads with MiXCR. Of roughly 600,000 distinct CDR3 sequences in the sample, 15% to 20% were seen once. The CDR3 has 17 residues. Trimming removed 1 base from V and 3 bases from J; junction bases left unmatched: 13. CDR1 and CDR2 from the germline V gene are SGHRS and YFSETQ. Many counts were recorded for this clonotype. Its antigen is unidentified. Sequencing was done on a sample of PBMCs or a T cell subset sorted from them (not recorded which). The chain couples TRBV5-1 to TRBJ2-7, with 7 positions matching TRBD1. This receptor was obtained from an adult woman who had mild COVID-19 (a few samples of this study predate the infection). Cell type and time point are not known. The CDR3 DNA reads TGCGCCAGCAGCTTGCACCCTGGACAGGCCGACGGCTACGAGCAGTACTTC. It translates to CASSLHPGQADGYEQYF.